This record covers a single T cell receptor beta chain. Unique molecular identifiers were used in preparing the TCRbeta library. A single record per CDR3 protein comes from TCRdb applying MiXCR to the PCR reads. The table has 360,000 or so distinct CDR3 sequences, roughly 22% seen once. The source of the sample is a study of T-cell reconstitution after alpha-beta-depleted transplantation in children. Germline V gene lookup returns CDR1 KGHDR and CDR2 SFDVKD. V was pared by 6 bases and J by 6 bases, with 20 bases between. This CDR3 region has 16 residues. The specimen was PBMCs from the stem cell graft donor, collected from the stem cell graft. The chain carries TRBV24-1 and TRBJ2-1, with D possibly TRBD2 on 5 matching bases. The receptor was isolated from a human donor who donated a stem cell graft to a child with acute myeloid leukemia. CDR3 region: CATSQYTGSLFNEQFF. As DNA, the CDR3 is TGTGCCACCAGTCAATATACGGGAAGCCTATTCAATGAGCAGTTCTTC.